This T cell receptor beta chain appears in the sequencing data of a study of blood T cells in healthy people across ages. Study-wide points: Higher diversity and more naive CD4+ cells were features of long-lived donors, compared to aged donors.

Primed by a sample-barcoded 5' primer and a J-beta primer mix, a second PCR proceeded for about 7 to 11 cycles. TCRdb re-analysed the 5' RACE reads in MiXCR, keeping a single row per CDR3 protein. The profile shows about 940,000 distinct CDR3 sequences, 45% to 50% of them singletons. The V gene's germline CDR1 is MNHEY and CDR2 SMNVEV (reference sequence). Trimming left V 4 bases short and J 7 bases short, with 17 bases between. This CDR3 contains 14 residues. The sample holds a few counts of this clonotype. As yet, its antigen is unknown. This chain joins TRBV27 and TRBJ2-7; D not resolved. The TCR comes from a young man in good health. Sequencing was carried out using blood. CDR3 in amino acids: CASSSIRLVREQYF. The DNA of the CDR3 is TGTGCCAGCAGTTCCATCCGACTGGTCCGGGAGCAGTACTTC.